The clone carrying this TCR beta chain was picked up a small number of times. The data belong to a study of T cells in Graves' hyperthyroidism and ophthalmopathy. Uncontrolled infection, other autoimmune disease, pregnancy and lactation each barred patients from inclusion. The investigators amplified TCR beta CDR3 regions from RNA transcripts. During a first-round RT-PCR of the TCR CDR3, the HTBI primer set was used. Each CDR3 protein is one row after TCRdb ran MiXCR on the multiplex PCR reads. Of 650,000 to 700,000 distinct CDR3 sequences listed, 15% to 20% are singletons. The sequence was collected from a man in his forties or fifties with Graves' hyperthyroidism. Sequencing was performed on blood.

The CDR3 DNA is TGCAGTGCTAGTGCTAGCGGGAGGGCCAGGGAGCAGTTCTTC. Translating it yields CSASASGRAREQFF. V gene TRBV20-1 combines with J gene TRBJ2-1; TRBD2 matches 12 bases. Germline trimming cut 3 bases from V and 10 bases from J; bases unmatched to any gene: 7. This CDR3 is 14 amino acids long. The germline gives CDR1 DFQATT, CDR2 SNEGSKA (reference sequence).